The TCR beta chain under discussion was sequenced for a study of OX40 agonist ivuxolimab in advanced cancers. Sequencing was performed with immunoSEQ multiplex PCR; in TCRdb, only in-frame clones are kept and a portion is missing. The sample lists 77,000 or so clones; 90% to 95% were seen once. To note about this clone: The antigen is undetermined.

CDR1 and CDR2 from the germline V gene are SNHLY and FYNNEI. The CDR3 runs 12 residues. With 7 bases removed from V and 7 bases from J, the gap between germline ends came to 11 bases. Study-level findings and limits: Some nonresponders also had low normalized T-cell clonal expansion.

The sequence derives from an adult with an advanced solid tumor such as melanoma, head and neck, liver or kidney cancer. This chain links TRBV2 with TRBJ2-4, with D uncertain. The starting material was CD4+ or CD8+ T cells sorted from blood, obtained in a trial of the OX40 agonist ivuxolimab. CDR3 sequence (DNA): TGTGCCAGCATCGGCTCTTCGAACATTCAGTACTTC. Translated, it gives CASIGSSNIQYF.